Shown below are 23 T cell receptor beta chains from a single sample sequenced in a study of T cells in localized non-small cell lung cancer (TCRdb year 2020). Receptor amplification or capture employed the immunoSEQ multiplex PCR assay. TCRdb retrieved this table from immuneACCESS and kept in-frame rearrangements only. Not all clones are present; in checked studies, unresolved V genes account for under half, and no reason is known for the remainder. The sample table holds more than 100,000 clones, of which roughly 90% were seen once. Roughly 1.8% of the sample rests with the top ten. The specimen comprised peripheral blood, sampled before any cancer treatment. Receptors originate from an older female donor with stage I lung adenocarcinoma.

This rearrangement joins TRBV28 to TRBJ2-4; perhaps TRBD1 as D (6 bases). The germline V gene has CDR1 MDHEN and CDR2 SYDVKM. CDR3 length equals 15 residues. Trimming cost V 6 bases and J 0 bases, with 12 bases left between them. CDR3: CASSPQDRAKNIQYF. CDR3 bases: TGTGCCAGCAGCCCCCAGGACAGAGCCAAAAACATTCAGTACTTC.

This clone was found a few times. The CDR3 nucleotides read TGCGCCAGCAGCTCTTCAACCACGGCTCCGTCTTCAGAAGCTTTCTTT. Translating it yields CASSSSTTAPSSEAFF. The chain employs TRBV5-1 and TRBJ1-1; D call uncertain. This CDR3 spans 16 amino acids. Looked up from germline, CDR1 is SGHRS and CDR2 is YFSETQ. V was shortened by 3 bases and J by 8 bases, with 23 bases between the two germline ends.

This clone has just one count. The chain is built from TRBV18 and TRBJ2-1; D call uncertain. CDR1 KGHSH and CDR2 LQKENI come from the germline V gene. Trimming stripped 0 bases from V and 7 bases from J, with 25 bases between. There are 19 residues in the CDR3. As DNA, the CDR3 is TGTGCCAGCTCACCACCGAGTGGCTTAAGCCTCAATTTCTATAATGAGCAGTTCTTC. This gives the protein CASSPPSGLSLNFYNEQFF.

The rearrangement joins TRBV2 to TRBJ2-3, with a tentative D call TRBD2 (6 bases). This CDR3 spans 14 amino acids. CDR1 is SNHLY, CDR2 FYNNEI, per germline. V was shortened by 7 bases and J by 2 bases, with 13 bases between the two germline ends. In nucleotides, the CDR3 is TGTGCCAGCACCCGGGAGCTCTACACAGATACGCAGTATTTT. Protein sequence: CASTRELYTDTQYF.

This chain links TRBV5-1 with TRBJ2-3; no reliable D call. CDR3 length equals 14 residues. V gave up 1 base and J gave up 5 bases, with 11 bases separating them. Germline V gene lookup returns CDR1 SGHRS and CDR2 YFSETQ. DNA of the CDR3: TGCGCCAGCAGCTTGACCCTCTTAGGAGATACGCAGTATTTT. Its protein product is CASSLTLLGDTQYF.

The rearrangement uses TRBV6-5 and TRBJ2-1; possible D gene TRBD2, 5 bases. In germline, CDR1 is MNHEY, CDR2 SVGAGI. V gave up 5 bases and J gave up 6 bases, with 17 bases separating them. The CDR3 extends over 15 amino acids. Here the CDR3 reads CASSALAGSSNEQFF. CDR3 bases: TGTGCCAGCAGTGCCCTCGCGGGCTCGTCCAATGAGCAGTTCTTC.

V and J are TRBV4-1 and TRBJ2-6; D is ambiguous. The ends were cut back, 1 base at V and 4 bases at J, with 17 bases in the middle. Germline assignment: CDR1 MGHRA and CDR2 YSYEKL. The CDR3 spans 18 residues. In DNA, the CDR3 is TGCGCCAGCAGCCAAGTAAACTCAGCCCGATCGGGGGCCAACGTCCTGACTTTC. This codes for CASSQVNSARSGANVLTF.

The V call is TRBV21-1, the J call TRBJ2-2; no DNA check was done on the table's D call, TRBD2. TRBV21-1 represents a pseudogene. The CDR3 is 14 amino acids. CDR3 in DNA: TGTGCCAGCAGCCCCGGGACGGGGGGCGGGGAGCTGTTTTTT. This gives the protein CASSPGTGGGELFF.

The chain links TRBV7-6 to TRBJ2-7; D tentatively reads TRBD1 or TRBD2 (5 bases each). The CDR3 consists of 13 residues. Germline values: CDR1 SGHVS, CDR2 FNYEAQ. V was clipped by 5 bases and J by 3 bases, with 11 bases between them. CDR3 protein: CASSTLGDYEQYF. The CDR3 DNA sequence: TGTGCCAGCAGCACCTTGGGGGACTACGAGCAGTACTTC.

This chain uses TRBV19 with TRBJ2-1; tentative D call: TRBD1 (6 bases). Germline V lookup: CDR1 LNHDA, CDR2 SQIVND (reference sequence). This CDR3 region has 18 residues. Trimming left V 3 bases short and J 0 bases short, with 18 bases between. CDR3 in DNA: TGTGCCAGTAGTATTTGGCTAGGGGGTGGGCCCTCCTACAATGAGCAGTTCTTC. The encoded protein is CASSIWLGGGPSYNEQFF.

This clone was seen just once. The chain recombines TRBV11-1 with TRBJ2-7; TRBD1 matches at 8 bases. The CDR3 spans 14 residues. V was pared by 5 bases and J by 7 bases, with 10 bases of the junction left unmatched. Germline V lookup: CDR1 SGHAT, CDR2 FQDESV (reference sequence). Written as DNA, the CDR3 is TGTGCCAGCAGCAACTGGGGACAGGTGGAAGAGCAGTACTTC. It specifies CASSNWGQVEEQYF.

This clone came up once. This sequence joins TRBV27 and TRBJ2-3; D may correspond to TRBD1 or TRBD2 (5 bases each). Germline V lookup: CDR1 MNHEY, CDR2 SMNVEV (reference sequence). The CDR3 has 15 amino acids. V shed 4 bases and J shed 0 bases, with 11 bases lying between them. CDR3 protein: CASSSPGRSTDTQYF. The CDR3 bases are TGTGCCAGCAGTTCGCCAGGGAGAAGCACAGATACGCAGTATTTT.

The chain carries TRBV14 and TRBJ1-4; D remains unclear. The CDR3 runs to 13 residues. Trimming stripped 0 bases from V and 7 bases from J, with 6 bases between. The germline gives CDR1 SGHDN, CDR2 FVKESK. The CDR3 loop is CASSQDRREKLFF. DNA for the CDR3: TGTGCCAGCAGCCAAGACCGGCGTGAAAAACTGTTTTTT.

The chain links TRBV6-5 to TRBJ2-7; TRBD1 matches 7 bases. The junction had 9 bases not matched to a gene; V was cut back by 8 bases and J by 2 bases. The germline CDR1 and CDR2 sequences are MNHEY and SVGAGI. The CDR3 runs 14 residues. CDR3 protein: CASGQDSLTYEQYF. CDR3 nucleotide sequence: TGTGCCAGCGGACAGGACTCTCTTACCTACGAGCAGTACTTC.

The chain has TRBV9 and TRBJ2-3, with D perhaps given as TRBD1 or TRBD2 (5 bases each). Trimming left V 4 bases short and J 5 bases short, with 14 bases between. Germline-derived CDR1 and CDR2 are SGDLS and YYNGEE. The CDR3 has 14 residues. CDR3 protein: CASSFRDRRDTQYF. The CDR3 DNA reads TGTGCCAGCAGCTTCCGGGACCGCCGAGATACGCAGTATTTT.

This rearrangement joins TRBV27 to TRBJ1-2; 9 positions agree with TRBD1. From germline, CDR1 is MNHEY and CDR2 SMNVEV (reference sequence). The CDR3 contains 16 residues. With 3 bases clipped from V and 8 bases from J, the junction kept 13 bases outside the gene matches. This CDR3 reads CASSFLTGGYPVGYTF. CDR3 nucleotides: TGTGCCAGCAGTTTCCTGACAGGGGGGTATCCTGTAGGCTACACCTTC.

This rearrangement joins TRBV9 to TRBJ2-5, with a possible D match to TRBD1 (6 bases). The V end lost 9 bases, the J end lost 5 bases, and 11 bases lay between the germline ends. Per germline, CDR1 SGDLS and CDR2 YYNGEE. CDR3 length: 11 residues. The CDR3 region has the DNA TGTGCCAAAGGACAGCTCGAGACCCAGTACTTC. The encoded protein is CAKGQLETQYF.

V is TRBV5-1 and J is TRBJ2-7; 7 bases line up with TRBD2. Germline V CDR1 and CDR2: SGHRS, YFSETQ. V lost 3 bases and J lost 6; bases outside the gene matches: 21. The CDR3 has 18 amino acids. The chain's CDR3 is CASSSTLGEGPPFSEQYF. The CDR3 DNA follows: TGCGCCAGCAGCTCGACACTTGGGGAGGGCCCACCCTTTTCCGAGCAGTACTTC.

The chain joins TRBV6-5 to TRBJ2-7; tentative D call: TRBD2 (6 bases). From germline, CDR1 is MNHEY and CDR2 SVGAGI. The length of the CDR3 is 16 residues. V shed 0 bases and J shed 3 bases, with 15 bases lying between them. CDR3 residues: CASSYSPRGFGYEQYF. The CDR3 nucleotides are TGTGCCAGCAGTTACTCCCCGCGGGGTTTCGGCTACGAGCAGTACTTC.

V and J are TRBV30 and TRBJ2-5; D is uncertain. The germline CDR1 and CDR2 sequences are GTSNPN and SVGIG (reference sequence). This CDR3 has 11 residues. With 0 bases removed from V and 3 bases from J, the gap between germline ends came to 2 bases. CDR3 DNA: TGTGCCTGGAGTGTAAAAGAGACCCAGTACTTC. Its translation: CAWSVKETQYF.

V gene TRBV4-1 combines with J gene TRBJ2-7; D is unresolved. This CDR3 has 12 amino acids. The V and J ends lost 0 bases and 9 bases respectively, with 9 bases between them. Germline-derived CDR1 and CDR2 are MGHRA and YSYEKL. CDR3 loop: CASSQDESRQYF. CDR3 nucleotides: TGCGCCAGCAGCCAAGATGAATCAAGGCAGTACTTC.

This chain uses TRBV7-9 with TRBJ2-7; weak D call: TRBD2 (6 bases). The length of the CDR3 is 13 residues. Germline V gene data show CDR1 as SEHNR and CDR2 as FQNEAQ (reference sequence). The V gene lost 7 bases and the J gene lost 2 bases, with 12 bases spanning the gap. CDR3 protein: CASIREETYEQYF. The CDR3 coding sequence is TGTGCCAGCATCAGGGAGGAAACCTACGAGCAGTACTTC.

The rearrangement links TRBV14 to TRBJ2-3; D gene ambiguous. Germline values: CDR1 SGHDN, CDR2 FVKESK. This CDR3 is built from 13 residues. Between the trimmed V and J ends, which lost 11 bases and 1 base, there was a span of 13 bases. CDR3 coding DNA: TGTGCCCCGCCCGCTTTGGGCACAGATACGCAGTATTTT. As protein: CAPPALGTDTQYF. The full variable domain, its missing parts supplied by reference TRBV14 and TRBJ2-3, is EAGVTQFPSHSVIEKGQTVTLRCDPISGHDNLYWYRRVMGKEIKFLLHFVKESKQDESGMPNNRFLAERTGGTYSTLKVQPAELEDSGVYFCAPPALGTDTQYFGPGTRLTVL.